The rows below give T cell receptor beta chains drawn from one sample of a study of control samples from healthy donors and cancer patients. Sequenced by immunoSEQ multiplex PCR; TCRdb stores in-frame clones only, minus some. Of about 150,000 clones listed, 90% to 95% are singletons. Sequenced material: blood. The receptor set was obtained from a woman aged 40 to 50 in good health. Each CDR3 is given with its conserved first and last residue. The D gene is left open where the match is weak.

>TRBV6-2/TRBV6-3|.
CASSSWEGPQHF
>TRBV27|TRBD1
CASSLRGQGIQPQHF
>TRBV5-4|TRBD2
CASSLGGTSGSTDTQYF
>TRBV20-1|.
CSAGLDTEAFF
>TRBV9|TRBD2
CASSVGAGVNEQFF
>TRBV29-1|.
CSAVRGDYGYTF
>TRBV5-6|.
CASSPRSNSGANVLTF
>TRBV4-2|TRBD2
CASSQESAGGWDEQFF
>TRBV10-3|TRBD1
CAISEGQGNTEAFF
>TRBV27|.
CASSSRSRVLAGELFF
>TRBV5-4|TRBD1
CASSLQGAYGYTF
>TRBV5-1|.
CASSLFSGNQPQHF
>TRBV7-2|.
CASSLVYQGQPQHF
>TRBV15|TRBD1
CATSSSLGQTHNSPLHF
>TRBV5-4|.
CASSLGGTRVVNTIYF
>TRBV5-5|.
CASSLPPNTEAFF
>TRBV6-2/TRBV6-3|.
CASSVYSSLAKNIQYF
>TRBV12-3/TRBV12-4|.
CASVSQLYEQYF
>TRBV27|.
CASSHDYGKASSYNEQFF
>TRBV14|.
CASSQVLRSESSGNTIYF
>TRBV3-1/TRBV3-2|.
CASSPPGGTLNTGELFF
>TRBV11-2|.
CASSLDWWAGAPAFF